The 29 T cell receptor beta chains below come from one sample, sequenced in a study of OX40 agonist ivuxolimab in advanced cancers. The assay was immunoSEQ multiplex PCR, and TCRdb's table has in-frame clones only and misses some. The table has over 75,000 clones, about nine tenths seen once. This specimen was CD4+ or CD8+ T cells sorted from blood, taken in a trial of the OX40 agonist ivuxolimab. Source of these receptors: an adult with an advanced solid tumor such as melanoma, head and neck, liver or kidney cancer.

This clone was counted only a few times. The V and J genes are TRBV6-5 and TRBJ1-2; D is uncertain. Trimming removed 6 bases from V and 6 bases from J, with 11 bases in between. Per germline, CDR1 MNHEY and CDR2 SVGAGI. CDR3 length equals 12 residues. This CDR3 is CASSRGGHGYTF. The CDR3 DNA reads TGTGCCAGCAGCCGGGGAGGGCATGGCTACACCTTC.

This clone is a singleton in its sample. The CDR3 reads CASSLQDRSNQPQHF. The CDR3 DNA reads as TGTGCCAGCAGCCTCCAGGACAGAAGCAATCAGCCCCAGCATTTT. The rearrangement uses TRBV4-2 and TRBJ1-5; TRBD1 might be the D (6 bases). The CDR3 runs 15 residues. Deletions cut 4 bases from V and 1 base from J, with 11 bases between. Germline V gives CDR1 LGHNA, CDR2 YNFKEQ.

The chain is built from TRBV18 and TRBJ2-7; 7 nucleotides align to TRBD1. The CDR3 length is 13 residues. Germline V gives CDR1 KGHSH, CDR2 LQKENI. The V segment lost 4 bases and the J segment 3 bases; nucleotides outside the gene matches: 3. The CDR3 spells CASSLQGIYEQYF. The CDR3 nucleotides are TGTGCCAGCTCACTACAGGGGATCTACGAGCAGTACTTC.

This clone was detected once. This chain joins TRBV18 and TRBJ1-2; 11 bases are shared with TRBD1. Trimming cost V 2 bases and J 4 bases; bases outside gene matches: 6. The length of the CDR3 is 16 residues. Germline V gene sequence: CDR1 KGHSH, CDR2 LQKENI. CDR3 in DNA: TGTGCCAGCTCACCAGATGGGACAGGGGGTCTCTATGGCTACACCTTC. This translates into CASSPDGTGGLYGYTF.

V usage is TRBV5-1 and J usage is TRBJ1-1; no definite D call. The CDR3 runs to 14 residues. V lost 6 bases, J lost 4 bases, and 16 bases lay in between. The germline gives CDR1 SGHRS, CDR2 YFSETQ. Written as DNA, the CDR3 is TGCGCCAGCATGGGCCTAGGCAGAAGCACTGAAGCTTTCTTT. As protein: CASMGLGRSTEAFF. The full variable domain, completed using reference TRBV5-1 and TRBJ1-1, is KAGVTQTPRYLIKTRGQQVTLSCSPISGHRSVSWYQQTPGQGLQFLFEYFSETQRNKGNFPGRFSGRQFSNSRSEMNVSTLELGDSALYLCASMGLGRSTEAFFGQGTRLTVV.

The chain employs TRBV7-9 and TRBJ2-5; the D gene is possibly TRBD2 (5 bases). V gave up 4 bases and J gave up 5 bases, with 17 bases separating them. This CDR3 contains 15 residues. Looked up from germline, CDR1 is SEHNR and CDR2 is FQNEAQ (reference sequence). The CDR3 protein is CASSYGGGLQETQYF. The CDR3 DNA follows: TGTGCCAGCAGCTACGGAGGTGGGTTGCAGGAGACCCAGTACTTC.

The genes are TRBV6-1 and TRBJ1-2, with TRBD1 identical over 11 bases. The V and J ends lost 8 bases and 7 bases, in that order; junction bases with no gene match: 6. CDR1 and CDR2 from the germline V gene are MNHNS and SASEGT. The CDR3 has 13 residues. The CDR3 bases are TGTGCCAGCGCGGGACAGGGGGGTCTTGGCTACACCTTC. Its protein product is CASAGQGGLGYTF.

CDR3 protein: CASSQAHSYEQYF. CDR3 DNA: TGTGCCAGCAGCCAAGCTCACTCCTACGAGCAGTACTTC. The rearrangement links TRBV7-3 to TRBJ2-7; D is unclear. Between the trimmed V and J ends, which lost 5 bases and 0 bases, there was a span of 8 bases. The CDR3 runs to 13 residues. Germline CDR1 SGHTA, CDR2 FQGTGA.

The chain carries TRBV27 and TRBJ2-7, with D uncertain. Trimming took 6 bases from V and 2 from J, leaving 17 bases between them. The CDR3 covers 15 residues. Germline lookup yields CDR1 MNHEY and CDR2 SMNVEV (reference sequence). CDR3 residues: CASRELLLSTYEQYF. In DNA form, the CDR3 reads TGTGCCAGCAGGGAGCTTCTGCTTTCAACCTACGAGCAGTACTTC.

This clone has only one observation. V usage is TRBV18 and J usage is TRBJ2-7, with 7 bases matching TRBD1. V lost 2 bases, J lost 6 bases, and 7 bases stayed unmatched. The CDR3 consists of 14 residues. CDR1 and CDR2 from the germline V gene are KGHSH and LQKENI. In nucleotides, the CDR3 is TGTGCCAGCTCACCATTCGAGGGGGCGGGCGAGCAGTACTTC. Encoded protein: CASSPFEGAGEQYF.

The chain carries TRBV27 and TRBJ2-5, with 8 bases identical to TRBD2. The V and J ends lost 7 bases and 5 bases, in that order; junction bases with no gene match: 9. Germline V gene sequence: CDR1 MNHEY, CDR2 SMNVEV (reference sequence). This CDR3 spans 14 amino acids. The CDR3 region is CASTPAGEGETQYF. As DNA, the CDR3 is TGTGCCAGCACCCCAGCGGGAGAGGGGGAGACCCAGTACTTC.

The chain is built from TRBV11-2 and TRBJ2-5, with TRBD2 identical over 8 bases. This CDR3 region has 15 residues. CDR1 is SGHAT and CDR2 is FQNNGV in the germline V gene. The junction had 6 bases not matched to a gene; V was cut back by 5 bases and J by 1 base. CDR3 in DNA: TGTGCCAGCAGCCCCACCGGGACTAGCCAAGAGACCCAGTACTTC. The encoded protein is CASSPTGTSQETQYF.

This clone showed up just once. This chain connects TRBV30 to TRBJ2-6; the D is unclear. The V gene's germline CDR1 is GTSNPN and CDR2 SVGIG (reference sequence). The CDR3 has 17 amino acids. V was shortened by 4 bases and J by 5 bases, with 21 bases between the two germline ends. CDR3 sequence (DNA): TGTGCCTGGATCCCCCCCCTTTGGCAGTCGCGGGCCAACGTCCTGACTTTC. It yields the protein CAWIPPLWQSRANVLTF.

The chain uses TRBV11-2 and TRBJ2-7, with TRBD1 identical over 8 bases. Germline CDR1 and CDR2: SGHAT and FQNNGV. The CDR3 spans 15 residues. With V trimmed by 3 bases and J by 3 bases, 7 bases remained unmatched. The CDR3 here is CASSFPGTGVYEQYF. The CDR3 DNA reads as TGTGCCAGCAGCTTTCCCGGGACAGGTGTCTACGAGCAGTACTTC. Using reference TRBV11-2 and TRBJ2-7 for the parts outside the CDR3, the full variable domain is EAGVAQSPRYKIIEKRQSVAFWCNPISGHATLYWYQQILGQGPKLLIQFQNNGVVDDSQLPKDRFSAERLKGVDSTLKIQPAKLEDSAVYLCASSFPGTGVYEQYFGPGTRLTVT.

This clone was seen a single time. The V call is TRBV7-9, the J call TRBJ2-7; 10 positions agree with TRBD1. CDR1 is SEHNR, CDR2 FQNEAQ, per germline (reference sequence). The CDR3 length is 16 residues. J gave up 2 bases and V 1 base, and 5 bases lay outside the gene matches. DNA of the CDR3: TGTGCCAGCAGCTTAGTCGTTGGACAGGGGGCCTACGAGCAGTACTTC. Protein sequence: CASSLVVGQGAYEQYF.

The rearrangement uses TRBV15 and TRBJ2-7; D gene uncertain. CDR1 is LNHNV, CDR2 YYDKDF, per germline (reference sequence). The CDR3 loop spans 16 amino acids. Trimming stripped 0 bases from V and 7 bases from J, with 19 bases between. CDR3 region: CATSRDFGSPTREQYF. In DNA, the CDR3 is TGTGCCACCAGCAGAGATTTTGGGTCCCCTACTCGGGAGCAGTACTTC.

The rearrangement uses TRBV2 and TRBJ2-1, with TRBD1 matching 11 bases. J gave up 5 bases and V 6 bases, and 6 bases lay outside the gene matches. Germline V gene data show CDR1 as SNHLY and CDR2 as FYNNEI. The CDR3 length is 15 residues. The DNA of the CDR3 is TGTGCCAGCAGCGCGGACAGGGGGCGTCACAATGAGCAGTTCTTC. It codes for CASSADRGRHNEQFF.

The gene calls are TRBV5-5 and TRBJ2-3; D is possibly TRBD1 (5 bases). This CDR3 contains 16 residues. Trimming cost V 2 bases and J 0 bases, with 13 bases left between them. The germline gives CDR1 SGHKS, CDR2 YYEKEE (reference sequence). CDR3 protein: CASSLRQGDSTDTQYF. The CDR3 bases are TGTGCCAGCAGCTTAAGGCAGGGTGATAGCACAGATACGCAGTATTTT.

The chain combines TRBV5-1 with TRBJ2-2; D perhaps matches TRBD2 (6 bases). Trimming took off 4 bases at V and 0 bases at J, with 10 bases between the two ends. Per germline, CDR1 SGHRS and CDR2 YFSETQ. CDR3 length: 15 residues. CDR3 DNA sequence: TGCGCCAGCAGCGCGGGACCGGCGAACACCGGGGAGCTGTTTTTT. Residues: CASSAGPANTGELFF.

In DNA, the CDR3 is TGCAGCGTTGAAGGGGCGGGGAGAGAGACCCAGTACTTC. It yields the protein CSVEGAGRETQYF. V is TRBV29-1 and J is TRBJ2-5, with D possibly matching TRBD2 (6 bases). The CDR3 sequence is 13 residues long. V dropped 1 base and J dropped 4 bases, with 10 bases sitting between them. The germline V gene has CDR1 SQVTM and CDR2 ANQGSEA. The full variable domain, rest sourced from reference TRBV29-1 and TRBJ2-5, is SAVISQKPSRDICQRGTSLTIQCQVDSQVTMMFWYRQQPGQSLTLIATANQGSEATYESGFVIDKFPISRPNLTFSTLTVSNMSPEDSSIYLCSVEGAGRETQYFGPGTRLLVL.

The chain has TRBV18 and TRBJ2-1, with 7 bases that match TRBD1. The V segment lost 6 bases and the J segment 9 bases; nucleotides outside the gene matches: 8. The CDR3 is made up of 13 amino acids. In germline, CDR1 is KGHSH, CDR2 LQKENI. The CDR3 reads CASSGTENLEQFF. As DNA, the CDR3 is TGTGCCAGCTCGGGGACAGAAAATCTTGAGCAGTTCTTC.

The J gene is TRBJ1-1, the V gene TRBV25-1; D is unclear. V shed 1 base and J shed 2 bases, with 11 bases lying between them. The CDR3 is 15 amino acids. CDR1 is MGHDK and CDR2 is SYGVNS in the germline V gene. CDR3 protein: CASSESEGINTEAFF. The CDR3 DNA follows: TGTGCCAGCAGTGAATCGGAAGGGATAAACACTGAAGCTTTCTTT. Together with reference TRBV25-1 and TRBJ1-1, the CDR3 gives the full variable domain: EADIYQTPRYLVIGTGKKITLECSQTMGHDKMYWYQQDPGMELHLIHYSYGVNSTEKGDLSSESTVSRIRTEHFPLTLESARPSHTSQYLCASSESEGINTEAFFGQGTRLTVV.

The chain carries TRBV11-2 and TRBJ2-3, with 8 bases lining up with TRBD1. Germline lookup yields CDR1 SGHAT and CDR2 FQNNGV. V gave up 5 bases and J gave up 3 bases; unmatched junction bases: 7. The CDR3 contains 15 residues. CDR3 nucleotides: TGTGCCAGCAGCCTACGACAGGGGACGACAGATACGCAGTATTTT. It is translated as CASSLRQGTTDTQYF.

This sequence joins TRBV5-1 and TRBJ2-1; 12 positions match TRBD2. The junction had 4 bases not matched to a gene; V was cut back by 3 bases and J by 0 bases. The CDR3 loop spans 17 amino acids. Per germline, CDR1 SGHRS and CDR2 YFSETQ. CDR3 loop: CASSSGLAGSSYNEQFF. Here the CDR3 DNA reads TGCGCCAGCAGCTCGGGACTAGCGGGCAGCTCCTACAATGAGCAGTTCTTC.

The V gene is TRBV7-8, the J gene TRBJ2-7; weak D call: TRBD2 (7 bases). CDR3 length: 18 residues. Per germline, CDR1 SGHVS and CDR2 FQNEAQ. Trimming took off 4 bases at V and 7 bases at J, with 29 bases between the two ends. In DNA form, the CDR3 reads TGTGCCAGCAGCTGGGGGGGCAGGGGTCTCCCTGCGGCTCGGGAGCAGTACTTC. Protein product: CASSWGGRGLPAAREQYF. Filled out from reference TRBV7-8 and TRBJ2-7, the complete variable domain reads GAGVSQSPRYKVAKRGQDVALRCDPISGHVSLFWYQQALGQGPEFLTYFQNEAQLDKSGLPSDRFFAERPEGSVSTLKIQRTQQEDSAVYLCASSWGGRGLPAAREQYFGPGTRLTVT.

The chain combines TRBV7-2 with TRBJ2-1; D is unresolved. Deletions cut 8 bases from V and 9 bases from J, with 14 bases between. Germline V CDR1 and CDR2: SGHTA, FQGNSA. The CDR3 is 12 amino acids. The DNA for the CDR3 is TGTGCCAGCCTGGCCTCCCGAGGTGAGCAGTTCTTC. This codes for CASLASRGEQFF.

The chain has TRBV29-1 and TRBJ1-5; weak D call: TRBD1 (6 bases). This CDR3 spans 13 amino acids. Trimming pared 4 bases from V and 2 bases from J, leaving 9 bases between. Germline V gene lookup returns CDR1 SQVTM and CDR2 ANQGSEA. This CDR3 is CSVGPGGNQPQHF. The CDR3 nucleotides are TGCAGCGTTGGGCCAGGGGGCAATCAGCCCCAGCATTTT.

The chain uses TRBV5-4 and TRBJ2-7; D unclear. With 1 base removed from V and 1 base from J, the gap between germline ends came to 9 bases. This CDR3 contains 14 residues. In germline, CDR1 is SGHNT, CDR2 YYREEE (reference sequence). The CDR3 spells CASSLLGPSYEQYF. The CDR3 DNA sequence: TGTGCCAGCAGCTTGTTAGGACCTTCCTACGAGCAGTACTTC.

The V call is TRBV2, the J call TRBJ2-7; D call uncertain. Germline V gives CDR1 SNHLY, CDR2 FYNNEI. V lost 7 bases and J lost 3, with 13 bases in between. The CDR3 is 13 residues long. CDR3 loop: CASTGRGGYEQYF. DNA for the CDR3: TGTGCCAGCACCGGACGAGGTGGCTACGAGCAGTACTTC.